A selection of T cell receptor beta chains follows, all from one sample in a study of cytomegalovirus exposure and HLA in healthy donors. Some clones are missing from TCRdb's copy, which holds only in-frame ones; the method was immunoSEQ multiplex PCR. Of roughly 200,000 clones listed, under 85% were seen once; the top ten hold 1.6%. Sequenced: PBMCs. These receptors were obtained from a man between 45 and 60 years old in good health and CMV-seronegative. Both conserved end residues are part of each CDR3. D genes are given only for firm matches. Not all rows give a size; the values are once, few, many and, for expanded clones, a class.

cdr3_nt	cdr3_aa	v_call	j_call	clone_size	d_call
TGTGCCAGCAGCTTGCTGAGCACAGATACGCAGTATTTT	CASSLLSTDTQYF	TRBV5-6	TRBJ2-3	NA	NA
TGTGCCAGCAGTGCGACTAGCGGGAGGGTTCCCTACGAGCAGTACTTC	CASSATSGRVPYEQYF	TRBV6-1	TRBJ2-7	NA	TRBD2
TGTGCCAGCAGCTTTCAGGCTCCAGGTATGAACATTGAAGCTTTCTTT	CASSFQAPGMNIEAFF	TRBV7-8	TRBJ1-1	NA	NA
TGTGCCAGTAGTATTCGGGGTGCGGACAGGGGGCGTCAGGATGGCTACACCTTC	CASSIRGADRGRQDGYTF	TRBV19	TRBJ1-2	NA	TRBD1
TGTGCCAGCAGCCACCGAGAGGGACTAGAGTACCAAGAGACCCAGTACTTC	CASSHREGLEYQETQYF	TRBV5-6	TRBJ2-5	NA	TRBD2
TGTGCCAGCAGCCCGGAGGGTTGGGGGACCCAGTACTTC	CASSPEGWGTQYF	TRBV9	TRBJ2-5	NA	NA
TGTGCCAGCAGCTCAGGGGCCTACGAGCAGTACTTC	CASSSGAYEQYF	TRBV9	TRBJ2-7	NA	NA
TGTGCCAGCAGGGCCACAGGGGGAGCTTCCTACGAGCAGTACTTC	CASRATGGASYEQYF	TRBV4-2	TRBJ2-7	NA	TRBD1
TGTGCCAGCAGCCAACCCACAGGGACTGAAGCTTTCTTT	CASSQPTGTEAFF	TRBV4-2	TRBJ1-1	NA	NA
TGTGCCAGCAGTTCCGGACAGAGGAAAGAGACCCAGTACTTC	CASSSGQRKETQYF	TRBV28	TRBJ2-5	NA	NA
TGTGCCAGCAGTTCGGGGACAGGGAGGACTGAAGCTTTCTTT	CASSSGTGRTEAFF	TRBV6-5	TRBJ1-1	NA	TRBD1
TGTGCCAGCCGACAGGGAACAACCTACGAGCAGTACTTC	CASRQGTTYEQYF	TRBV18	TRBJ2-7	once	TRBD1
TGTGCCAGCCGACAGGGGCCCACTGAAGCTTTCTTT	CASRQGPTEAFF	TRBV19	TRBJ1-1	NA	TRBD1
TGTGCCAGCAGTTACCCGGGACTAGCGGGAGGGGATACGCAGTATTTT	CASSYPGLAGGDTQYF	TRBV6-6	TRBJ2-3	NA	TRBD2
TGTGCCAGCTCAATAGGTCCCGGGAACGCTGAAGCTTTCTTT	CASSIGPGNAEAFF	TRBV18	TRBJ1-1	NA	NA
TGTGCCTGGAGCCCCGGGACAGCGATAAATCAGCCCCAGCATTTT	CAWSPGTAINQPQHF	TRBV30	TRBJ1-5	NA	TRBD1
TGTGCCAGCAGCTCTAGGTGGACTATACCGAACACCGGGGAGCTGTTTTTT	CASSSRWTIPNTGELFF	TRBV7-9	TRBJ2-2	many	NA
TGTGCCAGTAGTGCTCAGACAGGGGCGGGAGAGACCCAGTACTTC	CASSAQTGAGETQYF	TRBV19	TRBJ2-5	NA	TRBD1
TGTGCCAGCTCACCGCGAAGTGGCTCCGGGGAGACCCAGTACTTC	CASSPRSGSGETQYF	TRBV18	TRBJ2-5	NA	NA
TGCGCCAGCAGATTACAGGGGAGTTCCTACGAGCAGTACTTC	CASRLQGSSYEQYF	TRBV23-1	TRBJ2-7	NA	TRBD1
TGTGCCAGCAGTGGCAGGGGCTTGGGCTATGGCTACACCTTC	CASSGRGLGYGYTF	TRBV2	TRBJ1-2	NA	NA
TGTGCCAGCTCACCAAATCTGCTGCAGGATCGCGGCTACACCTTC	CASSPNLLQDRGYTF	TRBV18	TRBJ1-2	NA	NA
TGTGCCAGCAATGCGGGGGGGCACTACAATGAGCAGTTCTTC	CASNAGGHYNEQFF	TRBV11-1	TRBJ2-1	NA	TRBD2
TGTGCCAGCAGTATCACTCAAATAGGGGACAGGGGGACCCAGTACTTC	CASSITQIGDRGTQYF	TRBV28	TRBJ2-5	NA	TRBD1
TGTGCCAGCAGTTCGTACAGGGGTGGGGGCAATGAGCAGTTCTTC	CASSSYRGGGNEQFF	TRBV6-5	TRBJ2-1	NA	TRBD1
TGTGCCAGCAGTTTATCATGGGGGAGGAATGAAAAACTGTTTTTT	CASSLSWGRNEKLFF	TRBV27	TRBJ1-4	NA	NA
TGTGCCAGCAGCCCCCGGGGGGCAGATACGCAGTATTTT	CASSPRGADTQYF	TRBV9	TRBJ2-3	NA	TRBD2
TGTGCCTGGGGAGACAGGGGGCAGTACTTC	CAWGDRGQYF	TRBV30	TRBJ2-7	NA	TRBD1
TGTGCCAGCAAGCAACAGGGAAGGGATCACTACGAGCAGTACTTC	CASKQQGRDHYEQYF	TRBV6-6	TRBJ2-7	few	NA
TGTGCCAGCAGCTTGCGCAGGATCAATCAGCCCCAGCATTTT	CASSLRRINQPQHF	TRBV5-6	TRBJ1-5	NA	NA
TGTGCCAGCAGTGCTGCAGGGGCCTCTGGAAACACCATATATTTT	CASSAAGASGNTIYF	TRBV25-1	TRBJ1-3	NA	NA
TGTGCCAGCAGCCGGGGACTAGCGAGACTACAAGAGACCCAGTACTTC	CASSRGLARLQETQYF	TRBV7-2	TRBJ2-5	NA	TRBD2
TGTGCCAGCAGCTCCTCCGGGACATTTACTTACGAGCAGTACTTC	CASSSSGTFTYEQYF	TRBV7-2	TRBJ2-7	NA	NA
TGTGCCAGCAGCTTTGCAACTAGCGGGAGTTACGAGCAGTACTTC	CASSFATSGSYEQYF	TRBV11-1	TRBJ2-7	NA	TRBD2
TGCGCCAGCGACTTATTCTCCGAAAAGGGAGACACTGAAGCTTTCTTT	CASDLFSEKGDTEAFF	TRBV10-1	TRBJ1-1	NA	NA
TGTGCCAGCAGTTTCGGCCCTAGAAGAGCTAATTCACCCCTCCACTTT	CASSFGPRRANSPLHF	TRBV27	TRBJ1-6	NA	NA